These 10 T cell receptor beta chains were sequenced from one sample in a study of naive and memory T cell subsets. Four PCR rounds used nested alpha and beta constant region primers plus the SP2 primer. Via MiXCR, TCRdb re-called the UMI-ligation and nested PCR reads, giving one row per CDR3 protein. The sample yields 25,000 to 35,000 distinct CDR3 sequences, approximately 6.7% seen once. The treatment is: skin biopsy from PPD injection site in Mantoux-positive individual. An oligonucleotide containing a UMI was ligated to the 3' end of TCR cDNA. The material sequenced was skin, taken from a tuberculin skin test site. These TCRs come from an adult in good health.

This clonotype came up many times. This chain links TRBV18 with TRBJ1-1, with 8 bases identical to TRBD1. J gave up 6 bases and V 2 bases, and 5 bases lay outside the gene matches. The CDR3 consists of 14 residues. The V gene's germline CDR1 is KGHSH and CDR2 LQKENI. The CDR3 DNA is TGTGCCAGCTCACCAAACAGGGGGACATCTGAAGCTTTCTTT. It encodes CASSPNRGTSEAFF. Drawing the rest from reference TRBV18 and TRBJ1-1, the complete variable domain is NAGVMQNPRHLVRRRGQEARLRCSPMKGHSHVYWYRQLPEEGLKFMVYLQKENIIDESGMPKERFSAEFPKEGPSILRIQQVVRGDSAAYFCASSPNRGTSEAFFGQGTRLTVV.

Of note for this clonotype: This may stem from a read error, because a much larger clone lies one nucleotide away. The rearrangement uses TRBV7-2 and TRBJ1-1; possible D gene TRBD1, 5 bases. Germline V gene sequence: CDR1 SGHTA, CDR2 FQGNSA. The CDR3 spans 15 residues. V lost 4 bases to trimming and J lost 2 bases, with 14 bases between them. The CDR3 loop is CASSSMGQGNTEAFF. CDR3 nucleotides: TGTGCCAGCAGCTCAATGGGGCAGGGCAACACTGAAGCTTTCTTT.

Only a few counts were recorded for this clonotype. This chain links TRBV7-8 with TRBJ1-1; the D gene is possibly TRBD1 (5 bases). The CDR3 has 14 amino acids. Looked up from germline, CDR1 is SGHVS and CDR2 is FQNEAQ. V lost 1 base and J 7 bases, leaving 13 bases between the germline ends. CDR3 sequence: CASSLVEDTIEAFF. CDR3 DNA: TGTGCCAGCAGCTTAGTCGAGGACACTATTGAAGCTTTCTTT. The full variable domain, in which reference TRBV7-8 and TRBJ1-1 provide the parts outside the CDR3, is GAGVSQSPRYKVAKRGQDVALRCDPISGHVSLFWYQQALGQGPEFLTYFQNEAQLDKSGLPSDRFFAERPEGSVSTLKIQRTQQEDSAVYLCASSLVEDTIEAFFGQGTRLTVV.

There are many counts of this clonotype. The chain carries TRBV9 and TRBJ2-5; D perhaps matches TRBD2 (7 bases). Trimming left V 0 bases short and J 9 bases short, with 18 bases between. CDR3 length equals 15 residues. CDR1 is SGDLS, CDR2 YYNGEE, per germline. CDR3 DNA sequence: TGTGCCAGCAGCGTAGATTTCCGAGGGGGGGCGGCCCAGTACTTC. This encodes CASSVDFRGGAAQYF.

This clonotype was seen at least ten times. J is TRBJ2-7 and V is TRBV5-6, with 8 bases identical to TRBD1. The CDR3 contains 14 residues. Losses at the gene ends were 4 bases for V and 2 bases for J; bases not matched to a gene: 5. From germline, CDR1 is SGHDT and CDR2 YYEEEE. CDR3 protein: CASSPRGLPYEQYF. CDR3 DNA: TGTGCCAGCAGCCCCAGGGGGCTACCCTACGAGCAGTACTTC.

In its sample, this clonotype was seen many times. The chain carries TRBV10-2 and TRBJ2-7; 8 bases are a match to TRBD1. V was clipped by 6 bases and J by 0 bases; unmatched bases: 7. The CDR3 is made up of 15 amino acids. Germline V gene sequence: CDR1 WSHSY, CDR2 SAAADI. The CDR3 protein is CASRDGTGASYEQYF. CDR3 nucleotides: TGCGCCAGCAGAGACGGGACAGGCGCCTCCTACGAGCAGTACTTC.

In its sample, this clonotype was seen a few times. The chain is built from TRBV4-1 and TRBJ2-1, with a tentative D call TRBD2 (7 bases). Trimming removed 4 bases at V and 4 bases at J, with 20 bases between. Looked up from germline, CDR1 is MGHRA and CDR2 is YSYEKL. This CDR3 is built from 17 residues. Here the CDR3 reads CASSLTSGRGLYNEQFF. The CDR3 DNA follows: TGCGCCAGCAGCCTCACCTCTGGGCGGGGGCTATACAATGAGCAGTTCTTC.

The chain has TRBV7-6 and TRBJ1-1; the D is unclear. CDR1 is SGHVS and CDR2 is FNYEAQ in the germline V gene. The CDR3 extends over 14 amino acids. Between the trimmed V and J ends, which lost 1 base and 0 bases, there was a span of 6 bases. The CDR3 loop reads CASSLGLMNTEAFF. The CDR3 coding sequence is TGTGCCAGCAGCTTAGGACTGATGAACACTGAAGCTTTCTTT.

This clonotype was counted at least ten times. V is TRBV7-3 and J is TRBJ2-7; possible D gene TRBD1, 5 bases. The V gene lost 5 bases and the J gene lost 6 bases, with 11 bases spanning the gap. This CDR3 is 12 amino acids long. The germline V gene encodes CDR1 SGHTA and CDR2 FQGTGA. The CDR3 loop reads CASSPGQGEQYF. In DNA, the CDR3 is TGTGCCAGCAGCCCAGGTCAGGGCGAGCAGTACTTC. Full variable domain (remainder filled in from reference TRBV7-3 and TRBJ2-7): GAGVSQTPSNKVTEKGKYVELRCDPISGHTALYWYRQSLGQGPEFLIYFQGTGAADDSGLPNDRFFAVRPEGSVSTLKIQRTERGDSAVYLCASSPGQGEQYFGPGTRLTVT.

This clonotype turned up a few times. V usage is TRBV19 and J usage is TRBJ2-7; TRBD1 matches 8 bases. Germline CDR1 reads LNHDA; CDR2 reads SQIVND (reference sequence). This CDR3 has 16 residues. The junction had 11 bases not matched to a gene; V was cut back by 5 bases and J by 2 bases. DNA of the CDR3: TGTGCCAGTAGTCCGAACCAGGGGGCCTCTCCCTACGAGCAGTACTTC. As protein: CASSPNQGASPYEQYF.